This T cell receptor beta chain was obtained from a study of B cell selection in AIRE deficiency. The sorted conventional CD4 T cells were gated as CD4+CD127+. Here immunoSEQ multiplex PCR was the method, and the copy in TCRdb shows in-frame clones only, minus some. The sample shows 20,000 to 25,000 clones, less than 98% of them seen only once. Details on this clone: Antigen specificity is unknown.

The study, taken as a whole, reports: Shared Treg sequences were biased toward short CDR3s with few non-templated nucleotide insertions. TCRbeta-only data showed under 45% of shared healthy Treg sequences in healthy Tconv. Around 31% of healthy-shared Treg TCRbeta sequences appeared in patient Tconv cells. Of 3,000 to 4,500 shared Treg TCRbeta sequences, about 32% were healthy-only, 7.5% to 9.5% patient-only.

This receptor was identified in a human donor with AIRE deficiency. Material: conventional CD4+ T cells sorted from PBMCs.

The CDR3 bases are TGTGCAAGTCGCTCCCGGCCCAGCGGGAGATCGGGATCTGGCACAGATACGCAGTATTTT. Translating gives CASRSRPSGRSGSGTDTQYF. The chain has TRBV12-2 and TRBJ2-3; the table's D call TRBD2 went unverified against the DNA. TRBV12-2 is a known pseudogene. This CDR3 is 20 amino acids long.